These 4 T cell receptor beta chains share one sample of origin, sequenced in a study of CD8 T cells in Susac syndrome. Random hexamers were used to reverse transcribe roughly 0.45 to 1 ug of RNA. In TCRdb, the immunoSEQ multiplex PCR reads were re-called with MiXCR into one record per CDR3 protein. Of under 200,000 distinct CDR3 sequences detected, about 91% appear once; the ten largest clones hold about 0.073%. Material: CD4+ T cells from PBMCs. Source of these receptors: a human donor in good health.

The chain joins TRBV11-2 to TRBJ2-2; 9 nucleotides match TRBD2. This CDR3 is built from 21 residues. J gave up 1 base and V 5 bases, and 20 bases lay outside the gene matches. Germline lookup yields CDR1 SGHAT and CDR2 FQNNGV. The CDR3: CASSAAPWRGGLLMNTGELFF. The CDR3 DNA follows: TGTGCCAGCAGCGCGGCCCCCTGGCGGGGGGGCCTATTGATGAACACCGGGGAGCTGTTTTTT.

The chain has TRBV9 and TRBJ2-2; the D gene is possibly TRBD1 (6 bases). Germline CDR1 reads SGDLS; CDR2 reads YYNGEE. The CDR3 totals 14 residues. V was clipped by 6 bases and J by 1 base, with 10 bases between them. The CDR3 loop is CASNIQGNTGELFF. CDR3 bases: TGTGCCAGCAACATACAGGGGAACACCGGGGAGCTGTTTTTT.

This sequence joins TRBV10-1 and TRBJ2-5, with a weak D call TRBD1 (6 bases). The CDR3 covers 14 residues. In germline, CDR1 is WNHNN, CDR2 SYGVQD (reference sequence). The V gene lost 5 bases and the J gene lost 3 bases, with 13 bases spanning the gap. CDR3 nucleotide sequence: TGCGCCAGCAGTAACGGACAGAGAGAAGAGACCCAGTACTTC. The encoded protein is CASSNGQREETQYF.

This chain connects TRBV7-9 to TRBJ2-3; tentatively, D is TRBD1 or TRBD2 (7 bases each). V was pared by 7 bases and J by 8 bases, with 16 bases between. The germline gives CDR1 SEHNR, CDR2 FQNEAQ (reference sequence). CDR3 size: 13 residues. This chain's CDR3 is CASINTGEGTQYF. The CDR3 coding sequence is TGTGCCAGCATTAACACAGGGGAGGGTACGCAGTATTTT.